Reported below is one T cell receptor (beta chain). Its specific antigen is unknown. Qualities for individual bases were not recorded, and no much larger clone is one base off. TCR CDR3 regions were amplified from genomic DNA by multiplex PCR using the deep immunoSEQ assay. For each cell subset, the extracted genomic DNA was distributed evenly across all wells of several immunoSEQ 96-well plates, and each plate served as one replicate. For sorted subsets, 150 to 250 ng genomic DNA, equal to about 30,000 T cell genomes, was loaded into each replicate PCR. The purified libraries were quantified using a Qubit 3.0 fluorometer, sized with a Bioanalyzer 2100, and then quantified again using the KAPA Library Quantification kit. Every immunoSEQ 96-well plate was sequenced on a separate single-read 150-cycle Illumina NextSeq 550 flow cell. In the original analysis: Because only junctional sequences without quality scores were contained in the immunoSEQ output, filtering matching that applied to full-length reads could not be performed. To assign V/J genes and CDR3, sequences were annotated against IMGT germline references using PyIR, a Python wrapper for IgBLAST v1.9. Reads with weak V/J assignments (E-value above 1e-6), missing CDR3, stop codons, out-of-frame junctions, or ambiguous translated residues were removed. A V3J clonotype was defined by an identical inferred V gene, J gene, and CDR3 amino acid sequence. Percentage overlap between repertoires was computed as shared unique clonotypes divided by the size of the smaller repertoire. Repertoire richness was assessed with RTK rarefaction, the Chao1 estimator, and Recon v2.1 estimates of unobserved clonotypes. For all TCRbeta clonotypes obtained by the gDNA method from a handful of donors, generation probabilities were computed with OLGA. TCRdb re-hosts the immuneACCESS table, in-frame sequences only. Its copies lack some clones; in the studies checked, an unresolved V gene accounts for under half of them, and the cause for the rest is not known. From that table come the V and J calls and clone size; the DNA was used to work out D and trimming. In all, the sample holds about 820,000 clones, and about 92% of those were seen once. The ten largest clones represent 20% to 30% of the sample.

CD8 naive samples were CD45RO-negative cells positively selected for CCR7, giving a CD45RA+CCR7+ population that excluded TemRA cells. The donors were healthy, HIV-negative adults with no recently reported acute infections or vaccinations. All donors were Caucasian adults living in Nashville, Tennessee, USA. After blood collection by leukapheresis, PBMCs were isolated using Ficoll-Histopaque density gradient centrifugation and then cryopreserved in the vapor phase of liquid nitrogen. Purity and quantity of every magnetically sorted T cell population were checked by analytical flow cytometry. Genomic DNA was isolated from each sorted fraction and quantified by UV absorbance on a Nanodrop 2000c. These data originate in a study of shared clonotypes between healthy human individuals (dated by TCRdb to the early 2020s). Concerning the study at large: Three men and two women, aged 18 to 49 years, made up the cohort. To estimate repertoire size and how much clonotype sharing occurs between individuals, the study deeply sequenced the blood TCR repertoires of about five healthy adults. To increase sequencing depth and limit assay-specific biases, different laboratories used diverse techniques to prepare libraries and sequence TCR repertoires. Per donor, leukapheresis produced somewhere between about 0.9 and 9.5 billion PBMCs. For each donor, three plates each were used for CD4 naive and CD4 memory, two plates were used for CD8 naive, and one plate was used for CD8 memory.

CDR1 SQVTM and CDR2 ANQGSEA were looked up in the germline V gene. The CDR3 measures 12 amino acids from cysteine to phenylalanine. Only the CDR3 region is kept as DNA, spanning 36 bases read in frame from base 1. At the junction V is shortened by 6 bases and J by 2 bases, with 11 bases in between. Study-wide findings and limitations: Naive subsets generally had larger estimated clonotype richness than memory subsets. Incomplete sequencing was indicated by rarefaction of sorted-subset datasets, despite the large sequencing depth. Compared with non-shared clonotypes, clonotypes shared by all four sorted-subset donors had higher generation probabilities. Sharing across a handful of donors was observed for approximately 5% of naive CD4, under 4% of naive CD8, 2% to 2.5% of memory CD4, and roughly 0.4% of memory CD8 clonotypes. Sampling was limited to blood, and TCR repertoires in tissue likely differ from TCR repertoires in blood. Based on pairwise subsampling, the degree of clonotype sharing among donors was expected to be affected by sequencing depth. The genetic and exposure-history diversity represented was limited by the small number of donors.

The sequence links TRBV29-1 to TRBJ2-7, with no confidently assigned D gene. Sequenced material: naive CD8+ T cells sorted from blood. In the paper's terms, the cell subset or site label means: CD45RA+CCR7+. This receptor was taken from a man aged 25 to 40 in good health. The DNA sequence reads TGCAGCGTGCGACTTGACACCTACGAGCAGTACTTC. The resulting protein is CSVRLDTYEQYF.